This T cell receptor beta chain derives from a study of CD4+ T cells in melanoma. Findings of the study overall: A reported correlation linked neoantigen-specific CD4+ T cells to CD8+, macrophage and B cell function. Neoantigen-specific CD4+ T cells in melanoma reportedly had diverse differentiation states.

This clone is deemed medium-sized. Its target is unknown. The germline V and J ends were trimmed by 5 bases and 2 bases, with 12 bases remaining between them. The CDR3 is 13 residues long. Germline V gene data show CDR1 as SQVTM and CDR2 as ANQGSEA. Libraries were prepared by immunoSEQ multiplex PCR; TCRdb keeps only in-frame clonotypes and omits some of them. Altogether about 50,000 clones are present, roughly 89% being singletons, with the ten largest covering approximately 12%. This TCR derives from a human donor with melanoma. This chain uses TRBV29-1 with TRBJ1-2, with D unresolved. Sequencing used peripheral blood. This CDR3 is CSVHHSANYGYTF. In DNA form, the CDR3 reads TGCAGCGTTCACCACAGCGCCAACTATGGCTACACCTTC.